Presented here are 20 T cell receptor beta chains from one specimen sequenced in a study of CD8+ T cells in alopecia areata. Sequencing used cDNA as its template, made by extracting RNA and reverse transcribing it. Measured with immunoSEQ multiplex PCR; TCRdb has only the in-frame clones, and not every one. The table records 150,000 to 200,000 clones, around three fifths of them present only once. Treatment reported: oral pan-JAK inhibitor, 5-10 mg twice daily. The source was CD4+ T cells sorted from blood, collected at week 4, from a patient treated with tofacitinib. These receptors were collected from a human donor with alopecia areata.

The CDR3 region is CSAPGGSSTDTQYF. DNA of the CDR3: TGCAGCGCTCCGGGAGGTTCTAGCACAGATACGCAGTATTTT. This chain connects TRBV29-1 to TRBJ2-3; 7 nucleotides agree with TRBD2. V trimming: 7 bases; J trimming: 0 bases; junction bases outside the gene matches: 7. Germline V gene sequence: CDR1 SQVTM, CDR2 ANQGSEA. The CDR3 consists of 14 residues.

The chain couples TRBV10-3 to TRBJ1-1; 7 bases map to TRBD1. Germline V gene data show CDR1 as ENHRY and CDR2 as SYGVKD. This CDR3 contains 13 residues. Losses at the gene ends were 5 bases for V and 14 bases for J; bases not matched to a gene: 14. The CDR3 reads CAISQDPGTVPFF. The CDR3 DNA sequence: TGTGCCATCAGTCAAGATCCCGGGACAGTGCCGTTCTTT.

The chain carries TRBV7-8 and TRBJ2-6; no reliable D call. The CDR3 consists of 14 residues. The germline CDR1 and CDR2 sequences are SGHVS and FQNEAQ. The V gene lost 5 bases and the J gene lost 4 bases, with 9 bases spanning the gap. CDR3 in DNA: TGTGCCAGCAGCCTGCCGACGGGGGCCAACGTCCTGACTTTC. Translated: CASSLPTGANVLTF. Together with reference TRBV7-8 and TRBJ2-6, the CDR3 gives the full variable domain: GAGVSQSPRYKVAKRGQDVALRCDPISGHVSLFWYQQALGQGPEFLTYFQNEAQLDKSGLPSDRFFAERPEGSVSTLKIQRTQQEDSAVYLCASSLPTGANVLTFGAGSRLTVL.

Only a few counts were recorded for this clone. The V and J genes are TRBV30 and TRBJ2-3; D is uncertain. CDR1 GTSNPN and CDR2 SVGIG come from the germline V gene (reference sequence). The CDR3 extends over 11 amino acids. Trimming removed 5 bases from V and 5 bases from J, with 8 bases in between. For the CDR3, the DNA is TGTGCCTGGGGGGAAGGAGATACGCAGTATTTT. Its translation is CAWGEGDTQYF.

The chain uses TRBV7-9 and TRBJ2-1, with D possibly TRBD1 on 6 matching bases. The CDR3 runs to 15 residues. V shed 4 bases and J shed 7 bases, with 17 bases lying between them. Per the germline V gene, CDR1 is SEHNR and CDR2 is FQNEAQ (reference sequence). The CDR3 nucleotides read TGTGCCAGCAGCTCCCCAGGGGCCGTCGTGAATGAGCAGTTCTTC. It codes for CASSSPGAVVNEQFF.

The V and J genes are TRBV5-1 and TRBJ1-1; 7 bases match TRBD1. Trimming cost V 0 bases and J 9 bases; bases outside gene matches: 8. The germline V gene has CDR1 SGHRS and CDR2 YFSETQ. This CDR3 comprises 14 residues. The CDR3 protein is CASSLAGTVTQAFF. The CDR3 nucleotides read TGCGCCAGCAGCTTGGCCGGGACAGTAACTCAAGCTTTCTTT. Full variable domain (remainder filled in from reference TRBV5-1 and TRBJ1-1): KAGVTQTPRYLIKTRGQQVTLSCSPISGHRSVSWYQQTPGQGLQFLFEYFSETQRNKGNFPGRFSGRQFSNSRSEMNVSTLELGDSALYLCASSLAGTVTQAFFGQGTRLTVV.

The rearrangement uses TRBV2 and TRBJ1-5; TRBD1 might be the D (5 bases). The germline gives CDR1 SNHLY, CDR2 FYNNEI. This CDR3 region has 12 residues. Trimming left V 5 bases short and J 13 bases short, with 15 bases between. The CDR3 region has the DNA TGTGCCAGCAGTTCCCGCGGGGGGGTTCAGCATTTT. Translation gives CASSSRGGVQHF.

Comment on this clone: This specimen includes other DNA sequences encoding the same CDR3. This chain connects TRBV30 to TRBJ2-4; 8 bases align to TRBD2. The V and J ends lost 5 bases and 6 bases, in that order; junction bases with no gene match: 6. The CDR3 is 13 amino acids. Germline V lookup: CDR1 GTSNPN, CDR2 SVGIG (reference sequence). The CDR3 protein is CAWRGGAGNIQYF. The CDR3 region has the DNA TGTGCCTGGCGGGGGGGGGCGGGAAACATTCAGTACTTC. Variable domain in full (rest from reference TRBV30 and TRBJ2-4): SQTIHQWPATLVQPVGSPLSLECTVEGTSNPNLYWYRQAAGRGLQLLFYSVGIGQISSEVPQNLSASRPQDRQFILSSKKLLLSDSGFYLCAWRGGAGNIQYFGAGTRLSVL.

The CDR3 sequence: CASSQDRGGGLQETQYF. The CDR3, as DNA: TGTGCCAGCAGCCAAGATCGGGGCGGGGGGCTCCAAGAGACCCAGTACTTC. The gene calls are TRBV4-2 and TRBJ2-5, with 8 bases fitting TRBD2. Per germline, CDR1 LGHNA and CDR2 YNFKEQ. With V trimmed by 0 bases and J by 1 base, 7 bases remained unmatched. This CDR3 spans 17 amino acids.

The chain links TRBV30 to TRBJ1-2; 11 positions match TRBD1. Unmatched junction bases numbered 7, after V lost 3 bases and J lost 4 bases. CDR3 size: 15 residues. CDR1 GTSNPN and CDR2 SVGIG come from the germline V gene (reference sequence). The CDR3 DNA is TGTGCCTGGAGACAGGGGACAGGGGGGATCTATGGCTACACCTTC. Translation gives CAWRQGTGGIYGYTF.

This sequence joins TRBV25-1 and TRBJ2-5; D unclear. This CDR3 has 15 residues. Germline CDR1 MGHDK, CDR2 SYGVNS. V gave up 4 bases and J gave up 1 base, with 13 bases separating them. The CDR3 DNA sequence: TGTGCCAGCAGTGTAGCCCGCGGCAGCCAAGAGACCCAGTACTTC. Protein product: CASSVARGSQETQYF.

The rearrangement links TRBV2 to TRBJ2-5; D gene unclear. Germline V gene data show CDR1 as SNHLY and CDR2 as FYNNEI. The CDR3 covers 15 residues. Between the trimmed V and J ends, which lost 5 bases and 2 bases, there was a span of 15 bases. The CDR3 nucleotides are TGTGCCAGCAGTCGTGAGTCCGGGCCTCAAGAGACCCAGTACTTC. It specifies CASSRESGPQETQYF.

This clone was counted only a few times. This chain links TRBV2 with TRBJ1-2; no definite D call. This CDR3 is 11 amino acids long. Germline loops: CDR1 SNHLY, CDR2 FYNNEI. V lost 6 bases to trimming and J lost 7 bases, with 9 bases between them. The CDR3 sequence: CASRPAAGYTF. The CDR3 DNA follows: TGTGCCAGCAGACCAGCTGCTGGCTACACCTTC.

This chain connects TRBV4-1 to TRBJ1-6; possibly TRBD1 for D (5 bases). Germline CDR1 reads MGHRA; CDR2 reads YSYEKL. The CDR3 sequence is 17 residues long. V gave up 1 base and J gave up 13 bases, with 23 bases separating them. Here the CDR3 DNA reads TGCGCCAGCAGCCAAGTAACAGCTCCAGGGTTCCCTTCGCCCCTCCACTTT. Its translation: CASSQVTAPGFPSPLHF.

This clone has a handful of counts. The CDR3 is CAISAQGPDTGELFF. CDR3 nucleotides: TGTGCCATCAGTGCACAGGGGCCCGACACCGGGGAGCTGTTTTTT. This rearrangement joins TRBV10-3 to TRBJ2-2; 7 bases are a match to TRBD1. The CDR3 totals 15 residues. The V gene end was trimmed by 4 bases and the J gene end by 3 bases; junction bases not matched to a gene: 5. The germline CDR1 and CDR2 sequences are ENHRY and SYGVKD.

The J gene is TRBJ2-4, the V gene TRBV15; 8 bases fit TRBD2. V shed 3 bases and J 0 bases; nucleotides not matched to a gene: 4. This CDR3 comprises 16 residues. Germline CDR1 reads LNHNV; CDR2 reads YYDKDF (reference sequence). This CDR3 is CATSSGGDLAKNIQYF. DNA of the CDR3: TGTGCCACCAGCAGCGGGGGGGACCTAGCCAAAAACATTCAGTACTTC.

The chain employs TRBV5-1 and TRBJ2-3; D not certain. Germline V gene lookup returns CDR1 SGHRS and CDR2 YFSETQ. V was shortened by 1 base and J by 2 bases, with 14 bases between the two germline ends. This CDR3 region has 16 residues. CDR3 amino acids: CASSLIIGEHTDTQYF. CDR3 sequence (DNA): TGCGCCAGCAGCTTGATCATAGGCGAACACACAGATACGCAGTATTTT.

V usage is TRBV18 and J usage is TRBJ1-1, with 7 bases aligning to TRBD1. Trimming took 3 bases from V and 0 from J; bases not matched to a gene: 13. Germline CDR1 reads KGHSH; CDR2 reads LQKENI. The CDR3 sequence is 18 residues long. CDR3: CASSPILGQGGLNTEAFF. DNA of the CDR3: TGTGCCAGCTCACCGATTCTGGGCCAGGGGGGGTTGAACACTGAAGCTTTCTTT.

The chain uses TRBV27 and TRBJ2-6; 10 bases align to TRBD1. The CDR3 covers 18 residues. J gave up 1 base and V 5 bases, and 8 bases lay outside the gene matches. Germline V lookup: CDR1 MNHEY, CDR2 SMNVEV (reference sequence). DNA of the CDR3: TGTGCCAGCAGTCTACGGACAGGGGGGGCATCTGGGGCCAACGTCCTGACTTTC. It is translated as CASSLRTGGASGANVLTF.

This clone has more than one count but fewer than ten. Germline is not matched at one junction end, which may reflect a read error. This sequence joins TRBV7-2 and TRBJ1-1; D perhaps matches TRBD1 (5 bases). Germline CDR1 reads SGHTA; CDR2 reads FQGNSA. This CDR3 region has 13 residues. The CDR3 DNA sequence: TGCGCCAGCAGCCAAGACAGGAACACTGAAGCTTTCTTT. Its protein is CASSQDRNTEAFF.